This section outlines one T cell receptor (beta chain) sequence together with its context. CDR3 length: 16 amino acids. Trimming pared 1 base from V and 5 bases from J, leaving 17 bases between. Looked up from germline, CDR1 is SEHNR and CDR2 is FQNEAQ (reference sequence). The source of the sample is a study of blood T cells in healthy people across ages. A sample-barcoded 5' primer and a J-beta primer mix were used in a second PCR of about 6 to 12 cycles. A template-switch adaptor with 12 random nucleotides tagged each cDNA molecule. TCRdb analysed the 5' RACE reads with MiXCR anew, one entry per CDR3 protein. The table shows fewer than 800,000 distinct CDR3 sequences, with around 21% occurring only once. Total RNA, at least 6 micrograms per sample, was extracted from PBMCs.

This receptor was obtained from a man in his 70s in good health. Input material: blood. This chain connects TRBV7-9 to TRBJ2-5, with D maybe TRBD1 (5 bases). The CDR3 loop reads CASSLGPKQVSETQYF. The CDR3, as DNA: TGTGCCAGCAGCTTAGGCCCCAAACAGGTATCGGAGACCCAGTACTTC. Full variable domain (rest looked up from reference TRBV7-9 and TRBJ2-5): DTGVSQNPRHKITKRGQNVTFRCDPISEHNRLYWYRQTLGQGPEFLTYFQNEAQLEKSRLLSDRFSAERPKGSFSTLEIQRTEQGDSAMYLCASSLGPKQVSETQYFGPGTRLLVL.